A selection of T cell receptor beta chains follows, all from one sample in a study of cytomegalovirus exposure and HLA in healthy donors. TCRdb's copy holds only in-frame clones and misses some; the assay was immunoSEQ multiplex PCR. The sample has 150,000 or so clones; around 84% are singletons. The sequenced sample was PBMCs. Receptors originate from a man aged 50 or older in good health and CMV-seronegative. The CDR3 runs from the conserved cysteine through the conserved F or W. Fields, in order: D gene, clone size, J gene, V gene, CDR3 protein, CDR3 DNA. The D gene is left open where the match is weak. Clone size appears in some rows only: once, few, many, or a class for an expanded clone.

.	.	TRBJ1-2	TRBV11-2	CASSPAGNYGYTF	TGTGCCAGCAGTCCCGCCGGGAACTATGGCTACACCTTC
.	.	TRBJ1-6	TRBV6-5	CASSYSGSKSSPLHF	TGTGCCAGCAGTTACTCGGGCAGCAAAAGTTCACCCCTCCACTTT
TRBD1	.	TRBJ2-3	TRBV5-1	CASNLGQGGTDTQYF	TGCGCCAGCAACCTGGGACAGGGGGGCACAGATACGCAGTATTTT
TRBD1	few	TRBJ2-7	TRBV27	CASSYRDRSYEQYF	TGTGCCAGCAGTTACCGGGACAGGTCCTACGAGCAGTACTTC
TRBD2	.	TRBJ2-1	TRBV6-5	CASFRYPGGNEQFF	TGTGCCAGCTTCCGATACCCGGGGGGCAATGAGCAGTTCTTC
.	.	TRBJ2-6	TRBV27	CASRPSSGANVLTF	TGTGCCAGCAGACCCAGCTCTGGGGCCAACGTCCTGACTTTC
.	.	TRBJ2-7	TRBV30	CAWSPPGYEQYF	TGTGCCTGGAGTCCCCCCGGCTACGAGCAGTACTTC
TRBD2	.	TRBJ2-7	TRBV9	CASSVGGGPYEQYF	TGTGCCAGCAGCGTAGGGGGGGGTCCCTACGAGCAGTACTTC
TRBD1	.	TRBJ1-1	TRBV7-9	CASSLGQGAGEAFF	TGTGCCAGCAGCTTAGGACAGGGGGCAGGTGAAGCTTTCTTT
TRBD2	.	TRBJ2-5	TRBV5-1	CASSLWGSGSGETQYF	TGCGCCAGCAGCCTCTGGGGTAGCGGGAGTGGGGAGACCCAGTACTTC
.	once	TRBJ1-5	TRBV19	CASGQRSNQPQHF	TGTGCCAGTGGCCAGCGGAGCAATCAGCCCCAGCATTTT
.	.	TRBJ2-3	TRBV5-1	CASSPQGIDTQYF	TGCGCCAGCAGCCCACAGGGTATCGATACGCAGTATTTT
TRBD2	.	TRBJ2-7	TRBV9	CASGTGGRYEQYF	TGTGCCAGCGGAACGGGGGGGCGGTACGAGCAGTACTTC
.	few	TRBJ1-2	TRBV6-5	CASSLTDSANYGYTF	TGTGCCAGCAGTCTAACGGACAGCGCTAACTATGGCTACACCTTC
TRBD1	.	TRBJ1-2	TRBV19	CASSPQTGVGYTF	TGTGCCAGTAGTCCCCAGACAGGGGTCGGCTACACCTTC
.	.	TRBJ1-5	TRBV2	CASSEQAGRNYQPQHF	TGTGCCAGCAGTGAACAGGCAGGCAGAAATTATCAGCCCCAGCATTTT
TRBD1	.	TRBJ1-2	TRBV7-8	CASSPRTGVNYGYTF	TGTGCCAGCAGCCCCCGGACAGGGGTTAACTATGGCTACACCTTC
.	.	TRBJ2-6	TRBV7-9	CASSLKPGLLSGANVLTF	TGTGCCAGCAGCTTAAAACCAGGGCTTCTCTCTGGGGCCAACGTCCTGACTTTC
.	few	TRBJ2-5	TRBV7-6	CASSLATIPQETQYF	TGTGCCAGCAGCTTAGCAACTATTCCTCAAGAGACCCAGTACTTC
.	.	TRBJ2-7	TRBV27	CASSWGSAAYEQYF	TGTGCCAGCAGTTGGGGTAGCGCAGCCTACGAGCAGTACTTC
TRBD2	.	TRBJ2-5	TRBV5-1	CASSWGGSSGGQETQYF	TGCGCCAGCAGCTGGGGGGGGTCTAGCGGGGGTCAAGAGACCCAGTACTTC
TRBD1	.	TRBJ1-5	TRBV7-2	CASSFDRGGNQPQHF	TGTGCCAGCAGCTTCGACAGGGGGGGCAATCAGCCCCAGCATTTT
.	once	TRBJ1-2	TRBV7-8	CASSLAGLPRGYTF	TGTGCCAGCAGCTTAGCGGGGCTGCCGCGCGGCTACACCTTC
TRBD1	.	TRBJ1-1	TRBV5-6	CASSVGQANTEAFF	TGTGCCAGCAGCGTAGGACAGGCGAACACTGAAGCTTTCTTT
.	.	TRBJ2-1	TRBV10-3	CAISGGRGIYNEQFF	TGTGCCATCAGTGGGGGCCGCGGAATCTACAATGAGCAGTTCTTC
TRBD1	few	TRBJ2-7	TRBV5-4	CASSSGQGWPVGQYF	TGTGCCAGCAGCTCCGGACAGGGGTGGCCAGTGGGGCAGTACTTC
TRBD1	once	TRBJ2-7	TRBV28	CASSGTGGDEQYF	TGTGCCAGTTCCGGGACAGGGGGCGACGAGCAGTACTTC